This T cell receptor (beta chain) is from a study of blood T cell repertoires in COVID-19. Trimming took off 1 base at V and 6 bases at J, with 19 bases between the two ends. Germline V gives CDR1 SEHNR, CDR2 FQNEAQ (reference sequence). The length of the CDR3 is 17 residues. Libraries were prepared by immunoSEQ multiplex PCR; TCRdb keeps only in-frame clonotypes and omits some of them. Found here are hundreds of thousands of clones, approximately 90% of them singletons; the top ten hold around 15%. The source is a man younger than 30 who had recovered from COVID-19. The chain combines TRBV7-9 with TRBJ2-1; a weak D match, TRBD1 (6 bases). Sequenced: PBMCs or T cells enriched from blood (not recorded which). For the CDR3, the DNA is TGTGCCAGCAGCTTAGGGGGTCCGGGACACCAACTCAATGAGCAGTTCTTC. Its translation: CASSLGGPGHQLNEQFF.